This T cell receptor (beta chain) stems from a study of blood T cell repertoires in COVID-19. Study in general: COVID-19 samples collected from the United States, Italy and Spain covered acute and convalescent phases. PBMCs, B-cell-depleted T cells, or T cells were the source of the cDNA or gDNA that made up the material.

Per the original data handling: How many nucleated cells were present was estimated from reference gene primer amplification. The protocol was immunoSEQ multiplex PCR, while the TCRdb copy is restricted to in-frame clones and leaves out a portion. The DNA gave D and trimming, while V, J and clone size come from that table. This table holds over 200,000 clones, about 86% found once. From germline, CDR1 is SNHLY and CDR2 FYNNEI. J was trimmed by 2 bases and V by 8 bases; bases with no gene match: 3. The CDR3 is 14 amino acids. Sequenced sample: peripheral blood. The J gene is TRBJ2-3, the V gene TRBV2; 11 nucleotides match TRBD2. This clonotype originated in a man between 18 and 29 years old with active or convalescent COVID-19. The CDR3 is CASSTSGITDTQYF. In DNA form, the CDR3 reads TGTGCCAGCTCGACTAGCGGGATCACAGATACGCAGTATTTT.